Sequencing of this TCR beta chain was carried out in a study of blood T cell repertoires in COVID-19. About the research overall: PBMCs, B-cell-depleted T cells, or T cells were the source of the cDNA or gDNA that made up the material.

Assay used: immunoSEQ multiplex PCR; TCRdb lists only in-frame clones, some missing. Of roughly 100,000 clones listed, 90% were seen once; the top ten hold about 5.2%. The clonotype comes from a middle-aged man with acute or convalescent COVID-19. The specimen was peripheral blood.

The CDR3 protein is CASSPRGRAGETQYF. For the CDR3, the DNA is TGTGCCAGCAGTCCCCGGGGGAGGGCCGGCGAGACCCAGTACTTC. The chain carries TRBV6-2 or TRBV6-3 and TRBJ2-5; TRBD2 matches 7 bases. Germline V gene sequence: CDR1 MNHEY, CDR2 SVGEGT. CDR3 length equals 15 residues. V shed 5 bases and J 5 bases; nucleotides not matched to a gene: 11.